The clone carrying this TCR beta chain was seen at least ten times. No antigen is known for it. This record belongs to a study of neurological immune-mediated disorders. Overall study results and limits: Sharing of CDR3 amino acid sequences among expanded clones across subjects was absent, suggesting private repertoires in all groups.

The CDR3 runs to 13 residues. With 5 bases removed from V and 1 base from J, the gap between germline ends came to 8 bases. Germline V lookup: CDR1 MNHEY, CDR2 SVGEGT. The cDNA was generated through 5'RACE incorporating 10-nucleotide random UMIs. TCRdb itself ran the 5' RACE reads through MiXCR, one entry per CDR3 protein. This table holds about 84,000 distinct CDR3 sequences, about a tenth found once. V usage is TRBV6-2 or TRBV6-3 and J usage is TRBJ1-1; D is ambiguous. This TCR derives from a man aged 35 to 55 in good health. Sequencing used PBMCs. CDR3 region: CASSAPGNTEAFF. CDR3 DNA: TGTGCCAGCAGTGCACCCGGGAACACTGAAGCTTTCTTT.